The TCR beta chain described here comes from a study of type 1 regulatory T cells. In TCRdb, the reads were re-called with MiXCR into one record per CDR3 protein. The sample shows roughly 60,000 distinct CDR3 sequences, less than 70% of them seen only once. Per germline, CDR1 MNHEY and CDR2 SVGAGI. The V end lost 5 bases, the J end lost 5 bases, and 18 bases lay between the germline ends. This CDR3 contains 15 residues. As regards this clonotype: What it binds is not known.

The sequencing sample was made of cultured non-Tr1 T cells, either the whole culture or a sorted T cell fraction (not recorded which). This TCR came from a human donor in good health. The chain couples TRBV6-5 to TRBJ1-1; no definite D call. In DNA form, the CDR3 reads TGTGCCAGCAGTCCACCGGGTTATCAACGGACTGAAGCTTTCTTT. Translated, it gives CASSPPGYQRTEAFF.